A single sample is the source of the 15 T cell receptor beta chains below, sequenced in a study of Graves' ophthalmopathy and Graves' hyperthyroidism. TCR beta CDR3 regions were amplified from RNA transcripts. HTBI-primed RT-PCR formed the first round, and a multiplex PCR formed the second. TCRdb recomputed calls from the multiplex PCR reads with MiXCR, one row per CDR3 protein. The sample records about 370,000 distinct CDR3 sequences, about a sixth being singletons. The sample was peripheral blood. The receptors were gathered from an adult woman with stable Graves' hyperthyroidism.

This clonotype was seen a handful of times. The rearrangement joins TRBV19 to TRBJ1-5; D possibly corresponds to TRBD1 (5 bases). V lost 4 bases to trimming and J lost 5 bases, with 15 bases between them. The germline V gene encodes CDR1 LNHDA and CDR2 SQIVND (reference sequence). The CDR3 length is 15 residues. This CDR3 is CASSRTSGFHQPQHF. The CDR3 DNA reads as TGTGCCAGTAGTAGGACATCGGGGTTCCATCAGCCCCAGCATTTT.

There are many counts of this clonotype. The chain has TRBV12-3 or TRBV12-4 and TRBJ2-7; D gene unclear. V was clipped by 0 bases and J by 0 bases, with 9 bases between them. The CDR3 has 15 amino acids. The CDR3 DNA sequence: TGTGCCAGCAGTTTAGCGGGTGACCCCTCCTACGAGCAGTACTTC. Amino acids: CASSLAGDPSYEQYF.

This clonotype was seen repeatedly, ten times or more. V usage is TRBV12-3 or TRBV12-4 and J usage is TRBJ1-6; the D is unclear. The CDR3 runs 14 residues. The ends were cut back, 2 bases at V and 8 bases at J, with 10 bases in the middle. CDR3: CASSLRDLDSPLHF. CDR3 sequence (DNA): TGTGCCAGCAGTTTAAGAGACCTTGATTCACCCCTCCACTTT.

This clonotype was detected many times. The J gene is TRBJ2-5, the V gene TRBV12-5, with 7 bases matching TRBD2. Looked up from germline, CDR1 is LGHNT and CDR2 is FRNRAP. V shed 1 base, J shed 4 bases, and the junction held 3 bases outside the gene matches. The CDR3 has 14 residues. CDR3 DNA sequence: TGTGCTAGTGGTTTGGGCGGGAGTGTAGAGACCCAGTACTTC. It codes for CASGLGGSVETQYF.

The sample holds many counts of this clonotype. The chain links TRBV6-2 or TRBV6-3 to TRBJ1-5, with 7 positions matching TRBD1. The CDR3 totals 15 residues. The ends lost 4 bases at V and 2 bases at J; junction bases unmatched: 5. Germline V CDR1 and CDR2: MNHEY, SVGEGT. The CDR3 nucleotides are TGTGCCAGCAGTTTCCGGGACAGCGGCAATCAGCCCCAGCATTTT. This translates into CASSFRDSGNQPQHF.

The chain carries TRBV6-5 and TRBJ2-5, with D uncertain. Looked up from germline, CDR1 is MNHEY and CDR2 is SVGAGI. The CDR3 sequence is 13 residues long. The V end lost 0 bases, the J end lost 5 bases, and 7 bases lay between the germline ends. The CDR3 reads CASSYSRFETQYF. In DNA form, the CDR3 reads TGTGCCAGCAGTTACTCTCGCTTTGAGACCCAGTACTTC.

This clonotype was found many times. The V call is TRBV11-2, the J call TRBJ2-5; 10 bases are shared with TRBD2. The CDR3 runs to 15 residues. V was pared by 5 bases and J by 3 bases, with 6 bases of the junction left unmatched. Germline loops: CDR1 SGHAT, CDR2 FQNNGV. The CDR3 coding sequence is TGTGCCAGCAGCCCGGTGCTAGCGGGGGAAGAGACCCAGTACTTC. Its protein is CASSPVLAGEETQYF.

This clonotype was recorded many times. In nucleotides, the CDR3 is TGTGCCAGCAGCCCAGGCCCGGGACCGGGAGGAGAGCAGTACTTC. Translation: CASSPGPGPGGEQYF. V usage is TRBV12-3 or TRBV12-4 and J usage is TRBJ2-7, with TRBD2 identical over 7 bases. V lost 6 bases to trimming and J lost 7 bases; unmatched junction nucleotides: 15. This CDR3 contains 15 residues.

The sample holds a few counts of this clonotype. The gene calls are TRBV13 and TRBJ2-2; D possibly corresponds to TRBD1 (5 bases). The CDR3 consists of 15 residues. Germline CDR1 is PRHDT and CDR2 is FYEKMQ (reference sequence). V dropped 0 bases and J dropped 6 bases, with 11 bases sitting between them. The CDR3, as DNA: TGTGCCAGCAGCTTAGGACAGGTTAACGCCGGGGAGCTGTTTTTT. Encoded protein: CASSLGQVNAGELFF. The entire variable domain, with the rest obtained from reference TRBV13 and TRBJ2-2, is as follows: AAGVIQSPRHLIKEKRETATLKCYPIPRHDTVYWYQQGPGQDPQFLISFYEKMQSDKGSIPDRFSAQQFSDYHSELNMSSLELGDSALYFCASSLGQVNAGELFFGEGSRLTVL.

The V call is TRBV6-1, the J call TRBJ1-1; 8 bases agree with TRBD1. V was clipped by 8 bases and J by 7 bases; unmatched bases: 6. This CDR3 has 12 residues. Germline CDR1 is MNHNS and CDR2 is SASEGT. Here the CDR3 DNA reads TGTGCCAGCCTCAGCAGGGGGCGTGAAGCTTTCTTT. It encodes CASLSRGREAFF.

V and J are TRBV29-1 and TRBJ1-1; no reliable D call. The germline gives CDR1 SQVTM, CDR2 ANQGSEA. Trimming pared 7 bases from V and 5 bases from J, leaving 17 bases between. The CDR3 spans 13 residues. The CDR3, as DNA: TGCAGCGCCACTTGGTATGGAGAAACTGAAGCTTTCTTT. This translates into CSATWYGETEAFF.

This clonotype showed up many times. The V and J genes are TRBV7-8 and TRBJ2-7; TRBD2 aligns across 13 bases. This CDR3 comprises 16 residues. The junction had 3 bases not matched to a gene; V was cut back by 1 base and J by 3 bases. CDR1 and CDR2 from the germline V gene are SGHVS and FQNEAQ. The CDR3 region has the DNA TGTGCCAGCAGCTTAGAAAGGACTAGCGGGAGCTACGAGCAGTACTTC. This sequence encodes CASSLERTSGSYEQYF.

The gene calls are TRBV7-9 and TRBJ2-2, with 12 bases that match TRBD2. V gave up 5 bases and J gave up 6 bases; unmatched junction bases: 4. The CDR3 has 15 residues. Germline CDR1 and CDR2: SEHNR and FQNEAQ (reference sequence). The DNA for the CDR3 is TGTGCCAGCAGCCGGGGACTAGCGGGTGCCGGGGAGCTGTTTTTT. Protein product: CASSRGLAGAGELFF.

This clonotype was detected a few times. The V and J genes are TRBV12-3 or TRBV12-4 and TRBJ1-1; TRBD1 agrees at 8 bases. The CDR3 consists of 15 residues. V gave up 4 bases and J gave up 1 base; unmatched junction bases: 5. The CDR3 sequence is CASSSWTGPNTEAFF. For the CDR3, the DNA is TGTGCCAGCAGTTCCTGGACAGGGCCGAACACTGAAGCTTTCTTT.

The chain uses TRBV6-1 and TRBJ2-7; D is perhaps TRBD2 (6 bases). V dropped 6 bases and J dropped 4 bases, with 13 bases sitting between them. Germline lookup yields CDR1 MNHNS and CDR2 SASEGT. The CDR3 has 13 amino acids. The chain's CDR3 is CASRPNGGYEQYF. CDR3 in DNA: TGTGCCAGCAGACCTAACGGGGGTTACGAGCAGTACTTC.